Listed below are T cell receptor beta chains from one sample, sequenced in a study of T cell responses to AZD1222 COVID-19 vaccine. The assay was immunoSEQ multiplex PCR, and TCRdb's table has in-frame clones only and misses some. The sample records 55,000 to 80,000 clones, around four fifths being singletons. The sample was peripheral blood, taken on day 0 of AZD1222 vaccination. Receptors were obtained from an adult in good health. Each CDR3 is given with its conserved first and last residue. The D gene is left open where the match is weak. Some rows have no size entry. The others give once, few or many, or a class for an expanded clone.

length: 14; J: TRBJ1-1; size: few; D: .; V: TRBV23-1; DNA: TGCGCCAGCAGTCAATTCTCAGAGAACACTGAAGCTTTCTTT; CDR3: CASSQFSENTEAFF
length: 12; J: TRBJ2-7; size: .; D: .; V: TRBV10-1; DNA: TGCGCCAGCAGTGAGTCGACCTACGAGCAGTACTTC; CDR3: CASSESTYEQYF
length: 14; J: TRBJ1-6; size: .; D: .; V: TRBV28; DNA: TGTGCCAGCAGTTTCGGGGGATATAATTCACCCCTCCACTTT; CDR3: CASSFGGYNSPLHF
length: 16; J: TRBJ1-2; size: .; D: TRBD1; V: TRBV4-1; DNA: TGCGCCAGCAGCGATGCCCTCGGGACAGGATGGAAAGGCTACACCTTC; CDR3: CASSDALGTGWKGYTF
length: 14; J: TRBJ1-1; size: once; D: .; V: TRBV5-1; DNA: TGCGCCAGCAGCTTGGGGGGAAATCTCCTTGAAGCTTTCTTT; CDR3: CASSLGGNLLEAFF
length: 12; J: TRBJ2-5; size: .; D: .; V: TRBV30; DNA: TGTGCCTGGAGTAGGGGGCAAGAGACCCAGTACTTC; CDR3: CAWSRGQETQYF
length: 16; J: TRBJ1-3; size: .; D: TRBD1; V: TRBV9; DNA: TGTGCCAGCAGCGTAGGGGACAGAGCATCTGGAAACACCATATATTTT; CDR3: CASSVGDRASGNTIYF
length: 18; J: TRBJ2-3; size: .; D: .; V: TRBV27; DNA: TGTGCCAGCAGTTTTCGTCAGCGGAGCGGCTCTAGCACAGATACGCAGTATTTT; CDR3: CASSFRQRSGSSTDTQYF
length: 14; J: TRBJ2-1; size: .; D: .; V: TRBV14; DNA: TGTGCCAGCAGCCAAGGGGGCTGGGACAATGAGCAGTTCTTC; CDR3: CASSQGGWDNEQFF
length: 12; J: TRBJ2-7; size: .; D: .; V: TRBV5-4; DNA: TGTGCCAGCAGCCATCCGTGGGACGAGCAGTACTTC; CDR3: CASSHPWDEQYF
length: 14; J: TRBJ1-5; size: few; D: .; V: TRBV2; DNA: TGTGCCAGCAGTGAAGAGGGTAGCAATCAGCCCCAGCATTTT; CDR3: CASSEEGSNQPQHF
length: 14; J: TRBJ1-2; size: .; D: .; V: TRBV27; DNA: TGTGCCAGCAGATCCCAGCTCGCCAACTATGGCTACACCTTC; CDR3: CASRSQLANYGYTF
length: 17; J: TRBJ2-1; size: few; D: TRBD2; V: TRBV7-3; DNA: TGTGCCAGCAGCCCGCTCGGACTAGCGGGGGGGCGCAATGAGCAGTTCTTC; CDR3: CASSPLGLAGGRNEQFF
length: 17; J: TRBJ2-1; size: .; D: .; V: TRBV6-2/TRBV6-3; DNA: TGTGCCAGCAGTTACGACCTCGTGGATAGCGGTTACAATGAGCAGTTCTTC; CDR3: CASSYDLVDSGYNEQFF
length: 17; J: TRBJ1-1; size: .; D: TRBD1; V: TRBV5-1; DNA: TGCGCCAGCAGCCCAGAGGACAGGCGCTTAGGGAACACTGAAGCTTTCTTT; CDR3: CASSPEDRRLGNTEAFF
length: 15; J: TRBJ2-1; size: few; D: .; V: TRBV7-2; DNA: TGTGCCAGCACCCCGAGGGCGGATTTCTACAATGAGCAGTTCTTC; CDR3: CASTPRADFYNEQFF
length: 12; J: TRBJ2-7; size: .; D: .; V: TRBV28; DNA: TGTGCCAGCAGATCGACAACCTACGAGCAGTACTTC; CDR3: CASRSTTYEQYF
length: 15; J: TRBJ1-1; size: few; D: .; V: TRBV25-1; DNA: TGTGCCAGCAGTGAATTCGAGTCCCAGGGACTAATGGCTTTCTTT; CDR3: CASSEFESQGLMAFF
length: 14; J: TRBJ2-7; size: .; D: TRBD2; V: TRBV6-5; DNA: TGTGCCAGCAGCCACCAGGGAGGGCCGCAGGAGCAGTACTTC; CDR3: CASSHQGGPQEQYF
length: 15; J: TRBJ2-3; size: .; D: .; V: TRBV27; DNA: TGTGCCAGCAGCCCTACCAGGGGCGTCACAGATACGCAGTATTTT; CDR3: CASSPTRGVTDTQYF
length: 14; J: TRBJ1-6; size: .; D: .; V: TRBV11-1; DNA: TGTGCCAGCAGCTTTGTCCTGGGAAATTCACCCCTCCACTTT; CDR3: CASSFVLGNSPLHF
length: 15; J: TRBJ2-2; size: .; D: TRBD1; V: TRBV5-5; DNA: TGTGCCAGCAGCTTTGGCAGGGGGCACACCGGGGAGCTGTTTTTT; CDR3: CASSFGRGHTGELFF
length: 15; J: TRBJ2-3; size: .; D: TRBD2; V: TRBV7-3; DNA: TGTGCCAGCAGCCAGACCCGGGACTACACAGATACGCAGTATTTT; CDR3: CASSQTRDYTDTQYF
length: 15; J: TRBJ2-5; size: .; D: TRBD1; V: TRBV6-5; DNA: TGTGCCAGCAGTTACGCGGACAGGGTGACAGAGACCCAGTACTTC; CDR3: CASSYADRVTETQYF
length: 11; J: TRBJ1-2; size: .; D: .; V: TRBV20-1; DNA: TGCAGTGCTAGCCAGGGAGTCGGCTACACCTTC; CDR3: CSASQGVGYTF
length: 13; J: TRBJ1-1; size: .; D: .; V: TRBV4-2; DNA: TGTGCCAGCAGCCAAGATTACCAGACTGAAGCTTTCTTT; CDR3: CASSQDYQTEAFF
length: 13; J: TRBJ1-1; size: .; D: .; V: TRBV5-4; DNA: TGTGCCAGCAGCTTGAGGGATGGGACTGAAGCTTTCTTT; CDR3: CASSLRDGTEAFF
length: 13; J: TRBJ2-7; size: .; D: .; V: TRBV7-9; DNA: TGTGCCAGCAGCTTAGCGGAAGCAGGCGAGCAGTACTTC; CDR3: CASSLAEAGEQYF
length: 17; J: TRBJ2-3; size: .; D: TRBD1; V: TRBV28; DNA: TGTGCCAGCAGCCCAGGACAGGGACCTCTCTGGACAGATACGCAGTATTTT; CDR3: CASSPGQGPLWTDTQYF